Presented here are 30 T cell receptor beta chains from one specimen sequenced in a study of blood T cells in healthy people across ages. The use of a sample-barcoded 5' primer and a J-beta primer mix characterized a second PCR of roughly 6 to 11 cycles. MiXCR was run by TCRdb on the 5' RACE reads, yielding one entry per CDR3 protein. This sample has under 2 million distinct CDR3 sequences, with around 36% found just once. The sample consisted of blood. The receptor source for this set is a woman in her twenties or thirties in good health.

This chain joins TRBV11-2 and TRBJ2-5, with 7 bases aligning to TRBD2. Germline trimming cut 5 bases from V and 4 bases from J; bases unmatched to any gene: 13. Germline loops: CDR1 SGHAT, CDR2 FQNNGV. The CDR3 spans 16 residues. This chain's CDR3 is CASSPGGKPGGETQYF. The CDR3 coding sequence is TGTGCCAGCAGCCCGGGGGGAAAGCCTGGGGGAGAGACCCAGTACTTC.

The table lists this clonotype with a few counts. The V and J genes are TRBV27 and TRBJ2-7, with 10 bases matching TRBD2. Germline V gene sequence: CDR1 MNHEY, CDR2 SMNVEV (reference sequence). This CDR3 has 15 residues. Trimming removed 5 bases from V and 5 bases from J; junction bases left unmatched: 9. In nucleotides, the CDR3 is TGTGCCAGCAGTAAGAAGCGGGGGGGTAACGACGAGCAGTACTTC. Protein product: CASSKKRGGNDEQYF.

J is TRBJ2-5 and V is TRBV3-1; TRBD2 aligns across 7 bases. J was trimmed by 2 bases and V by 0 bases; bases with no gene match: 6. The CDR3 loop spans 16 amino acids. Germline CDR1 LGHDT, CDR2 YNNKEL (reference sequence). DNA for the CDR3: TGTGCCAGCAGCCAAGATAGAGGACTAGGTCAAGAGACCCAGTACTTC. This codes for CASSQDRGLGQETQYF.

The rearrangement uses TRBV6-1 and TRBJ2-1; TRBD1 aligns across 9 bases. This CDR3 spans 14 amino acids. Germline V gene lookup returns CDR1 MNHNS and CDR2 SASEGT. Trimming at V came to 5 bases and at J to 10 bases, leaving 9 bases not matched to a gene. The CDR3 loop reads CASSSRDRAYEQFF. The DNA for the CDR3 is TGTGCCAGCAGTTCCCGGGACAGGGCTTACGAGCAGTTCTTC.

There are many counts of this clonotype. This sequence joins TRBV7-6 and TRBJ2-3, with TRBD2 matching over 13 bases. Trimming took 7 bases from V and 0 from J; bases not matched to a gene: 13. The length of the CDR3 is 19 residues. Germline V CDR1 and CDR2: SGHVS, FNYEAQ. The CDR3 region is CASTLWGTSGESSTDTQYF. CDR3 in DNA: TGTGCCAGCACCCTGTGGGGGACTAGCGGGGAGTCTAGCACAGATACGCAGTATTTT.

The sample holds a few counts of this clonotype. This chain links TRBV4-1 with TRBJ2-3; 9 positions match TRBD2. After removal of 2 bases from V and 4 bases from J, the junction contained 10 bases not matched to a gene. CDR1 is MGHRA, CDR2 YSYEKL, per germline. The CDR3 has 17 residues. CDR3 in DNA: TGCGCCAGCAGCCAAAAAGGCGCGGGGGGGCTATCAGATACGCAGTATTTT. It codes for CASSQKGAGGLSDTQYF.

This clonotype was recorded once. The rearrangement uses TRBV2 and TRBJ1-2; no clear D. Germline V gene data show CDR1 as SNHLY and CDR2 as FYNNEI. This CDR3 region has 14 residues. The V end lost 4 bases, the J end lost 5 bases, and 14 bases lay between the germline ends. The DNA of the CDR3 is TGTGCCAGCAGTGGAGGCAGCTCTCTATATGGCTACACCTTC. Protein sequence: CASSGGSSLYGYTF.

Only a few counts were recorded for this clonotype. The V call is TRBV27, the J call TRBJ2-3, with TRBD1 as a possible D gene (6 bases). Germline V lookup: CDR1 MNHEY, CDR2 SMNVEV (reference sequence). CDR3 length: 15 amino acids. V was shortened by 2 bases and J by 2 bases, with 11 bases between the two germline ends. This CDR3 reads CASSLGQTYTDTQYF. CDR3 DNA: TGTGCCAGCAGTTTAGGACAGACATACACAGATACGCAGTATTTT.

This clonotype appeared a single time. J is TRBJ2-1 and V is TRBV15; possibly TRBD2 for D (5 bases). V was shortened by 0 bases and J by 7 bases, with 13 bases between the two germline ends. The germline V gene encodes CDR1 LNHNV and CDR2 YYDKDF (reference sequence). The CDR3 is made up of 15 amino acids. CDR3 region: CATSREGEGENEQFF. The CDR3 DNA reads TGTGCCACCAGCAGAGAGGGAGAGGGCGAGAATGAGCAGTTCTTC.

This chain connects TRBV4-1 to TRBJ2-1, with D maybe TRBD2 (6 bases). Germline V CDR1 and CDR2: MGHRA, YSYEKL. V lost 0 bases and J 2 bases, leaving 11 bases between the germline ends. This CDR3 has 16 amino acids. The CDR3 region has the DNA TGCGCCAGCAGCCAAGACCGGGGGTCTCCCTACAATGAGCAGTTCTTC. Protein product: CASSQDRGSPYNEQFF.

A few counts support this clonotype. The rearrangement joins TRBV15 to TRBJ1-2; 8 bases are a match to TRBD1. CDR3 length: 14 amino acids. The V segment lost 3 bases and the J segment 2 bases; nucleotides outside the gene matches: 2. Germline V lookup: CDR1 LNHNV, CDR2 YYDKDF (reference sequence). This chain's CDR3 is CATSSRTGNYGYTF. Written as DNA, the CDR3 is TGTGCCACCAGCAGTCGGACAGGGAACTATGGCTACACCTTC.

A remark on this clonotype: A much larger clone lies one base from this, so it may be a read error. V gene TRBV4-1 combines with J gene TRBJ2-3, with D unclear. Germline values: CDR1 MGHRA, CDR2 YSYEKL. Trimming took 7 bases from V and 6 from J, leaving 20 bases between them. This CDR3 comprises 15 residues. CDR3: CASNLIIRSWDTQYF. DNA for the CDR3: TGCGCCAGCAACCTCATAATTAGGAGTTGGGATACGCAGTATTTT.

This clonotype was counted only a few times. The DNA of the CDR3 is TGTGCCAGCGGGGAGGGCACTGAAGCTTTCTTT. This translates into CASGEGTEAFF. The chain has TRBV7-9 and TRBJ1-1, with D unresolved. This CDR3 is built from 11 residues. The germline V gene encodes CDR1 SEHNR and CDR2 FQNEAQ (reference sequence). Trimming pared 8 bases from V and 4 bases from J, leaving 8 bases between. The whole variable domain, remainder taken from reference TRBV7-9 and TRBJ1-1, is DTGVSQNPRHKITKRGQNVTFRCDPISEHNRLYWYRQTLGQGPEFLTYFQNEAQLEKSRLLSDRFSAERPKGSFSTLEIQRTEQGDSAMYLCASGEGTEAFFGQGTRLTVV.

This chain joins TRBV25-1 and TRBJ2-7, with D possibly TRBD1 on 6 matching bases. The ends were cut back, 6 bases at V and 4 bases at J, with 10 bases in the middle. The CDR3 runs 12 residues. Per the germline V gene, CDR1 is MGHDK and CDR2 is SYGVNS. CDR3 sequence reads: CASRSDRYEQYF. The CDR3 region has the DNA TGTGCCAGCAGATCAGACAGGTACGAGCAGTACTTC.

For this clonotype: A much larger clone is a single base away; this may be a read error. The rearrangement links TRBV12-3 or TRBV12-4 to TRBJ2-1; D remains ambiguous. Trimming pared 6 bases from V and 12 bases from J, leaving 18 bases between. The CDR3 extends over 13 amino acids. The DNA of the CDR3 is TGTGCCAGCAGGGGATCCGTAGACGATGTGCAGTTCTTC. Protein product: CASRGSVDDVQFF.

This clonotype showed up just a few times. This chain's CDR3 is CASSATGFNLYGYTF. The DNA for the CDR3 is TGTGCCAGCAGCGCGACAGGGTTTAACCTCTATGGCTACACCTTC. The chain has TRBV5-8 and TRBJ1-2, with 7 bases that match TRBD1. CDR3 length: 15 residues. Germline lookup yields CDR1 SGHTS and CDR2 YDEGEE. V shed 4 bases, J shed 4 bases, and the junction held 10 bases outside the gene matches.

This clonotype came up a few times. This chain joins TRBV7-9 and TRBJ1-2; perhaps TRBD1 as D (5 bases). The CDR3 has 16 residues. Trimming shortened V by 2 bases and J by 7 bases, and 20 bases separated the two germline ends. In germline, CDR1 is SEHNR, CDR2 FQNEAQ (reference sequence). Written as DNA, the CDR3 is TGTGCCAGCAGCTTACGGGGGGATCGGTCGGGTCGTGGCTACACCTTC. Translating it yields CASSLRGDRSGRGYTF.

There are a few counts of this clonotype. The genes are TRBV9 and TRBJ2-3, with 8 bases matching TRBD2. The CDR3 is 15 residues long. Germline V gene sequence: CDR1 SGDLS, CDR2 YYNGEE. Trimming at V came to 0 bases and at J to 2 bases, leaving 2 bases not matched to a gene. DNA of the CDR3: TGTGCCAGCAGCGTAGCACTAGCGGCCACAGATACGCAGTATTTT. Translation: CASSVALAATDTQYF.

The chain is built from TRBV9 and TRBJ2-3, with D possibly being TRBD1 (7 bases). The CDR3 consists of 14 residues. Germline CDR1 and CDR2: SGDLS and YYNGEE. Trimming left V 7 bases short and J 5 bases short, with 17 bases between. The CDR3, as DNA: TGTGCCAGCGCCCGGGGGCAGGGGGGAGATACGCAGTATTTT. Translation: CASARGQGGDTQYF.

V and J are TRBV21-1 and TRBJ2-5; the table's D gene call, TRBD1, was not cross checked with the DNA. TRBV21-1 is a recognized pseudogene. The CDR3 consists of 14 residues. CDR3 coding DNA: TGTGCCAGCAGCATCCCTGACAATCTGGAGACCCAGTACTTC. Its translation is CASSIPDNLETQYF.

This clonotype has just a few counts. V is TRBV29-1 and J is TRBJ1-4, with unresolved D. The CDR3 contains 14 residues. The V gene's germline CDR1 is SQVTM and CDR2 ANQGSEA. Trimming shortened V by 6 bases and J by 8 bases, and 19 bases separated the two germline ends. The CDR3 nucleotides are TGCAGCGTGACCAGAGGGTCGGGGTTGGAAAAACTGTTTTTT. Amino acid sequence: CSVTRGSGLEKLFF.

V gene TRBV10-3 combines with J gene TRBJ1-4; 7 bases are a match to TRBD1. This CDR3 spans 14 amino acids. Unmatched junction bases numbered 11, after V lost 10 bases and J lost 6 bases. CDR1 is ENHRY, CDR2 SYGVKD, per germline. The CDR3 region has the DNA TGTGCCAGCCGAGACAGGGTTCGGGATGAAAAACTGTTTTTT. It yields the protein CASRDRVRDEKLFF.

This clonotype was detected a few times. CDR3 sequence reads: CASSFTGTGANVLTF. The CDR3 DNA is TGTGCCAGCAGCTTTACAGGGACCGGGGCCAACGTCCTGACTTTC. This chain joins TRBV7-9 and TRBJ2-6; tentatively, D is TRBD1 (6 bases). Between the trimmed V and J ends, which lost 3 bases and 4 bases, there was a span of 10 bases. In germline, CDR1 is SEHNR, CDR2 FQNEAQ (reference sequence). This CDR3 is 15 amino acids long.

This clonotype was recorded only once. J is TRBJ2-1 and V is TRBV12-3 or TRBV12-4, with TRBD1 identical over 10 bases. The trim removed 3 bases at V and 6 bases at J, leaving 5 bases unmatched. The CDR3 is 15 amino acids. The CDR3 bases are TGTGCCAGCAGTTTGGACAGGGGGGTTTTCAATGAGCAGTTCTTC. Its translation is CASSLDRGVFNEQFF.

To note about this clonotype: This may be a read error, as it is one base from a much larger clone. This chain links TRBV29-1 with TRBJ2-7; tentative D call: TRBD1 (7 bases). The CDR3 covers 16 residues. Germline V gene lookup returns CDR1 SQVTM and CDR2 ANQGSEA. V was pared by 5 bases and J by 0 bases, with 20 bases between. CDR3 coding DNA: TGCAGCGTTAGGGGGCCTAGCGCTAAGAACTCCTACGAGCAGTACTTC. This codes for CSVRGPSAKNSYEQYF.

About this clonotype: One base away lies a much larger clone, so this may be a sequencing read error. The rearrangement links TRBV13 to TRBJ2-3; D is perhaps TRBD1 (6 bases). The CDR3 covers 14 residues. Germline-derived CDR1 and CDR2 are PRHDT and FYEKMQ (reference sequence). The CDR3 DNA sequence: TGTGCCAGCAGCCTCGGACAGCCTTCAGATATGCAGTATTTT. Protein: CASSLGQPSDMQYF.

As regards this clonotype: One base away lies a much larger clone, so this may be a sequencing read error. V gene TRBV29-1 combines with J gene TRBJ2-1; possibly TRBD2 for D (6 bases). The germline CDR1 and CDR2 sequences are SQVTM and ANQGSEA. The CDR3 totals 16 residues. DNA of the CDR3: TGCAGCGTGGGGGGTGGGGCCCTCAGCTCCTGCAATGAGCAGTTCTTC. As protein: CSVGGGALSSCNEQFF.

This clonotype occurred a few times. This sequence joins TRBV4-1 and TRBJ2-7, with D uncertain. Per germline, CDR1 MGHRA and CDR2 YSYEKL. Trimming took 1 base from V and 6 from J, leaving 13 bases between them. The CDR3 contains 14 residues. CDR3 sequence: CASSQGVSDIEQYF. In DNA form, the CDR3 reads TGCGCCAGCAGCCAAGGGGTTTCGGATATCGAGCAGTACTTC.

This clonotype showed up just a few times. The CDR3: CAWRGTGTYEQYF. DNA of the CDR3: TGTGCCTGGAGGGGGACAGGGACCTACGAGCAGTACTTC. The chain combines TRBV30 with TRBJ2-7, with 9 bases aligning to TRBD1. J gave up 2 bases and V 3 bases, and 2 bases lay outside the gene matches. Germline V gives CDR1 GTSNPN, CDR2 SVGIG (reference sequence). There are 13 residues in the CDR3. Full variable domain (missing parts from reference TRBV30 and TRBJ2-7): SQTIHQWPATLVQPVGSPLSLECTVEGTSNPNLYWYRQAAGRGLQLLFYSVGIGQISSEVPQNLSASRPQDRQFILSSKKLLLSDSGFYLCAWRGTGTYEQYFGPGTRLTVT.

The chain recombines TRBV30 with TRBJ1-1; D unresolved. V lost 8 bases and J 0 bases, leaving 16 bases between the germline ends. Germline lookup yields CDR1 GTSNPN and CDR2 SVGIG (reference sequence). The CDR3 sequence is 14 residues long. The CDR3 is CALTGPLVNTEAFF. Written as DNA, the CDR3 is TGTGCCCTTACTGGACCGTTGGTGAACACTGAAGCTTTCTTT.